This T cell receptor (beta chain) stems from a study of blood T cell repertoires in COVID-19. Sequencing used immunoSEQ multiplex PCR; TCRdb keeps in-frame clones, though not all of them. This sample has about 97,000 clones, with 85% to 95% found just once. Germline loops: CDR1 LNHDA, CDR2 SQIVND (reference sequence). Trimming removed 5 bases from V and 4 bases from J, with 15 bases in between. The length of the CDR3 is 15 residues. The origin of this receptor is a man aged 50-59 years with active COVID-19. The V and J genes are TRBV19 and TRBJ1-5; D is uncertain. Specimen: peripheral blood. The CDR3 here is CASSVLTTGNQPQHF. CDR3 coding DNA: TGTGCCAGTAGTGTTTTAACCACGGGGAATCAGCCCCAGCATTTT.